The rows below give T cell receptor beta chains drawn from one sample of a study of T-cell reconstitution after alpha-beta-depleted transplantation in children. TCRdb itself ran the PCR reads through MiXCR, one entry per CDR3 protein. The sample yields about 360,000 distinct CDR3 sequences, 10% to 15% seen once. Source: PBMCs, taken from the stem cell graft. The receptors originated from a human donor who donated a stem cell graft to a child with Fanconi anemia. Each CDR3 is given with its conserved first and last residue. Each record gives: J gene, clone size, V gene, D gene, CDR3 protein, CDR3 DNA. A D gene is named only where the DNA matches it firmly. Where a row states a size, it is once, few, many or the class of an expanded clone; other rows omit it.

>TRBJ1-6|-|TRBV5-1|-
CASRREGGESPLHF
TGCGCCAGCAGACGGGAGGGGGGGGAATCACCCCTCCACTTT
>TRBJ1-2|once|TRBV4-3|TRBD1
CASSRDRGPYSGYTF
TGCGCCAGCAGCCGGGACAGGGGACCTTATAGTGGCTACACCTTC
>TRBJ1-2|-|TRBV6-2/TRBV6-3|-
CASREPGWGYTF
TGTGCCAGCCGAGAGCCGGGGTGGGGCTACACCTTC
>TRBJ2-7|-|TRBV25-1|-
CASSLSDSSYEQYF
TGTGCCAGCAGTCTTTCCGACAGTTCCTACGAGCAGTACTTC
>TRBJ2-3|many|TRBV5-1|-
CASSFDSGADTQYF
TGCGCCAGCAGCTTCGACAGTGGTGCAGATACGCAGTATTTT
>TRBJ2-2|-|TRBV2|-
CAFCPGPRGLMNTGELFF
TGTGCCTTCTGCCCGGGCCCCAGGGGTCTCATGAACACCGGGGAGCTGTTTTTT
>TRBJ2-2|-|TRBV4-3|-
CASSQELLLGELFF
TGCGCCAGCAGCCAAGAGTTGCTGCTCGGGGAGCTGTTTTTT
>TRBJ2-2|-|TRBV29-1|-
CSVKSNTGELFF
TGCAGCGTTAAATCGAACACCGGGGAGCTGTTTTTT
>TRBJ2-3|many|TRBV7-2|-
CASSYEIGFTDTQYF
TGTGCCAGCAGCTACGAAATCGGCTTCACAGATACGCAGTATTTT
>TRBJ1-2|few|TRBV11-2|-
CASSLLGQTNYGYTF
TGTGCCAGCAGCCTATTGGGACAAACTAACTATGGCTACACCTTC
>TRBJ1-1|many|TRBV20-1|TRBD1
CSADRRDRASSEAFF
TGCAGTGCAGATCGGAGGGACAGGGCTTCATCTGAAGCTTTCTTT
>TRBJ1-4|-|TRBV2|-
CAIPVRNFEKLFF
TGTGCCATTCCGGTCAGGAACTTCGAAAAACTGTTTTTT
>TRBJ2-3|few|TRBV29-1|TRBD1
CSVVGTGPDTQYF
TGCAGCGTTGTGGGGACAGGGCCCGATACGCAGTATTTT
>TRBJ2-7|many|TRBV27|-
CASSPSGTAPYEQYF
TGTGCCAGCAGCCCAAGCGGGACAGCCCCTTACGAGCAGTACTTC
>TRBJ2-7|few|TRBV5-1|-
CASRPEGSSYEQYF
TGCGCCAGCAGACCCGAAGGGAGCTCCTACGAGCAGTACTTC
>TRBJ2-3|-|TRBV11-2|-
CASSPYKRDTQYF
TGTGCCAGCAGCCCCTACAAGAGGGATACGCAGTATTTT
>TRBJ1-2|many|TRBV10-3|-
CAISVDAYGYTF
TGTGCCATCAGCGTCGACGCCTATGGCTACACCTTC
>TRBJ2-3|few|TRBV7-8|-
CASRPTASSTDTQYF
TGTGCCAGCAGGCCGACAGCCTCTAGCACAGATACGCAGTATTTT
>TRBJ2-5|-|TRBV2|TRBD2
CVSSYDSGGRRETQYF
TGTGTCAGCAGTTACGATAGCGGGGGGAGACGAGAGACCCAGTACTTC
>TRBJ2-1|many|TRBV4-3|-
CASSPRSGGNEQFF
TGCGCCAGCAGCCCCCGTTCTGGGGGCAATGAGCAGTTCTTC
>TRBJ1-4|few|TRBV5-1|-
CASSFGIGEKLFF
TGCGCCAGCAGCTTTGGGATAGGTGAAAAACTGTTTTTT
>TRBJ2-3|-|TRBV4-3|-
CASSQERLDTQYF
TGCGCCAGCAGCCAAGAACGGCTGGATACGCAGTATTTT
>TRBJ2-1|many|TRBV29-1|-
CSVESESRMSYNEQFF
TGCAGCGTTGAAAGTGAATCGCGGATGTCCTACAATGAGCAGTTCTTC
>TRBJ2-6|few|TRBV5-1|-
CASSPGDAGANVLTF
TGCGCCAGCAGCCCCGGGGACGCTGGGGCCAACGTCCTGACTTTC
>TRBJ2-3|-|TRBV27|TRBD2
CASSLTGGGTDTQYF
TGTGCCAGCAGTCTAACCGGGGGGGGGACAGATACGCAGTATTTT
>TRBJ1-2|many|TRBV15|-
CATSRDKGSYGYTF
TGTGCCACCAGCAGAGACAAGGGCTCCTATGGCTACACCTTC
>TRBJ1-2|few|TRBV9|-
CASSTGTAYTF
TGTGCCAGCAGCACAGGGACGGCGTACACCTTC
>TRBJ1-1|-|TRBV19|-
CASIHPKHRSNTEAFF
TGTGCCAGTATTCACCCCAAGCACAGATCGAACACTGAAGCTTTCTTT
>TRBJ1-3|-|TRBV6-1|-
CASRVRLDGNTIYF
TGTGCCAGCAGGGTGCGATTAGATGGAAACACCATATATTTT
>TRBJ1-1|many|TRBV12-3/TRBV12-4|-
CASSFGGAQGRAFF
TGTGCCAGCAGTTTTGGGGGTGCGCAGGGAAGGGCTTTCTTT
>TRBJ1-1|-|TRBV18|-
CASSSDLNTEAFF
TGTGCCAGCTCAAGTGACTTGAACACTGAAGCTTTCTTT
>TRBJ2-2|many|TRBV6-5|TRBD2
CASIRTSGTWELFF
TGTGCCAGCATTAGGACTAGCGGGACTTGGGAGCTGTTTTTT
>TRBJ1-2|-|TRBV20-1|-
CSARGDGTNYGYTF
TGCAGTGCTAGAGGGGACGGAACTAACTATGGCTACACCTTC
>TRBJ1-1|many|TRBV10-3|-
CAISGTPNEAFF
TGTGCCATCAGTGGGACCCCAAATGAAGCTTTCTTT
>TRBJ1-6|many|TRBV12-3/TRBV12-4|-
CASSLNQQSPLHF
TGTGCCAGCAGTTTAAATCAGCAATCACCCCTCCACTTT
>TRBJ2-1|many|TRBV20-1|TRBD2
CSADVLGGGSYNEQFF
TGCAGTGCTGACGTCTTAGGCGGGGGCTCCTACAATGAGCAGTTCTTC